The 3 T cell receptor beta chains below were found in one sample sequenced in a study of blood T cell repertoires in COVID-19. TCRdb keeps only in-frame clones here, not all; method: immunoSEQ multiplex PCR. This table has about 95,000 clones, roughly 80% appearing once. What was sequenced was peripheral blood. These receptors were taken from a man older than 75 with active or convalescent COVID-19.

This chain uses TRBV9 with TRBJ2-7, with 8 positions matching TRBD1. Germline values: CDR1 SGDLS, CDR2 YYNGEE. V trimming: 0 bases; J trimming: 6 bases; junction bases outside the gene matches: 8. The CDR3 sequence is 15 residues long. CDR3 amino acids: CASSVGKQGVGEQYF. Written as DNA, the CDR3 is TGTGCCAGCAGCGTAGGTAAACAGGGGGTCGGCGAGCAGTACTTC.

Note on this clone: The same CDR3 also results from other DNA sequences found in this sample. This chain connects TRBV18 to TRBJ2-7; the D gene is possibly TRBD1 (5 bases). Germline-derived CDR1 and CDR2 are KGHSH and LQKENI. This CDR3 contains 13 residues. Between the trimmed V and J ends, which lost 2 bases and 0 bases, there was a span of 5 bases. The CDR3 is CASSPDSSYEQYF. CDR3 nucleotide sequence: TGTGCCAGCTCACCAGACAGCTCCTACGAGCAGTACTTC.

This sequence joins TRBV3-1 (or the pseudogene TRBV3-2) and TRBJ1-2; D might be TRBD1 (5 bases). Trimming removed 5 bases from V and 6 bases from J, with 16 bases in between. Germline V gene data show CDR1 as LGHDT and CDR2 as YNNKEL (reference sequence). CDR3 size: 14 residues. The CDR3: CASSFGGKGHGYTF. In DNA, the CDR3 is TGTGCCAGCAGCTTCGGGGGGAAGGGACATGGCTACACCTTC.